Each of the 8 T cell receptor beta chains below was sequenced from the same sample in a study of blood T cells in healthy people across ages. The authors ran a second PCR of roughly 7 to 11 cycles using a sample-barcoded 5' primer and a J-beta primer mix. TCRdb re-analysed the 5' RACE reads in MiXCR, keeping a single row per CDR3 protein. The table records 630,000 or so distinct CDR3 sequences, approximately 30% of them present only once. The source material was blood. The receptors here all came from a woman of 80 years or more in good health.

This clonotype was picked up many times. The V call is TRBV5-1, the J call TRBJ1-2; 7 nucleotides match TRBD1. The CDR3 totals 15 residues. V lost 4 bases, J lost 4 bases, and 10 bases stayed unmatched. Per the germline V gene, CDR1 is SGHRS and CDR2 is YFSETQ. CDR3 residues: CASSAADRRSYGYTF. The CDR3 DNA is TGCGCCAGCAGCGCGGCGGACAGGAGAAGCTATGGCTACACCTTC.

This clonotype has at least ten counts. The chain carries TRBV5-6 and TRBJ1-2; maybe TRBD1 (5 bases). CDR3 length: 15 residues. The V gene lost 4 bases and the J gene lost 4 bases, with 17 bases spanning the gap. CDR1 and CDR2 (germline): SGHDT, YYEEEE. In DNA, the CDR3 is TGTGCCAGCAGCCCTCCTCCGACAGAAGGCTATGGCTACACCTTC. This sequence encodes CASSPPPTEGYGYTF.

This clonotype occurred many times. The genes are TRBV6-4 and TRBJ1-2, with 12 bases lining up with TRBD1. Germline trimming cut 3 bases from V and 3 bases from J; bases unmatched to any gene: 17. The CDR3 spans 20 residues. The germline V gene encodes CDR1 MRHNA and CDR2 SNTAGT. CDR3 sequence (DNA): TGTGCCAGCAGTGAAACCCCCAAACGGGACAGGGGGCCCTACCACTATGGCTACACCTTC. Protein product: CASSETPKRDRGPYHYGYTF.

This clonotype was recorded a few times. The chain's CDR3 is CASSLSDSEKLFF. CDR3 bases: TGCGCCAGCAGCCTATCCGACAGTGAAAAACTGTTTTTT. V usage is TRBV4-1 and J usage is TRBJ1-4; D perhaps matches TRBD1 (5 bases). V lost 4 bases to trimming and J lost 7 bases, with 10 bases between them. CDR3 length equals 13 residues. Germline loops: CDR1 MGHRA, CDR2 YSYEKL.

The chain uses TRBV5-6 and TRBJ2-3; no clear D gene. The germline CDR1 and CDR2 sequences are SGHDT and YYEEEE. The germline V and J ends were trimmed by 4 bases and 3 bases, with 15 bases remaining between them. The CDR3 contains 15 residues. CDR3 coding DNA: TGTGCCAGCAGCCCCGGGTACGCCCGGACAGATACGCAGTATTTT. This sequence encodes CASSPGYARTDTQYF.

Note on this clonotype: The junction does not match germline at one end; this may be a read error. The chain is built from TRBV5-1 and TRBJ2-5; D remains ambiguous. CDR1 SGHRS and CDR2 YFSETQ come from the germline V gene. This CDR3 is built from 13 residues. The CDR3 protein is CTSKRDPTSEQYF. The CDR3 region has the DNA TGCACCAGCAAACGCGACCCAACAAGTGAGCAGTACTTC.

The chain carries TRBV7-3 and TRBJ2-3; TRBD2 matches 15 bases. With 9 bases clipped from V and 8 bases from J, the junction kept 6 bases outside the gene matches. This CDR3 spans 14 amino acids. Germline CDR1 reads SGHTA; CDR2 reads FQGTGA. CDR3 sequence: CASSPGLAGGTQYF. In nucleotides, the CDR3 is TGTGCCAGTAGCCCGGGACTAGCGGGGGGTACGCAGTATTTT.

The chain links TRBV6-5 to TRBJ1-6; 7 bases agree with TRBD1. This CDR3 has 15 amino acids. After removal of 5 bases from V and 11 bases from J, the junction contained 12 bases not matched to a gene. The germline V gene encodes CDR1 MNHEY and CDR2 SVGAGI. The CDR3 spells CASSTTRDSNPPLHF. CDR3 in DNA: TGTGCCAGCAGTACGACCCGGGACAGCAATCCACCCCTCCACTTT.